This entry is about one T cell receptor (beta chain). These data belong to a study of blood T cell repertoires in COVID-19. Study background: The United States, Italy and Spain provided the acute and convalescent COVID-19 samples. Sources were T cells, B-cell-depleted T cells, or PBMCs; the material itself was cDNA or gDNA.

CDR1 and CDR2 from the germline V gene are SEHNR and FQNEAQ (reference sequence). V gave up 5 bases and J gave up 5 bases, with 15 bases separating them. The CDR3 is 14 residues long. Original processing notes: Counts of nucleated cells, estimated from reference gene primer amplification, were obtained. Data came from immunoSEQ multiplex PCR; TCRdb stores just in-frame clones and leaves some out. The V and J calls and clone size were taken over from that table, and D and trimming were inferred from the DNA. This table has 120,000 or so clones, approximately 82% appearing once. The chain combines TRBV7-9 with TRBJ1-1; unclear D gene. Sequences were obtained from peripheral blood. This TCR was recovered from a woman aged 45 to 65 with acute or convalescent COVID-19. For the CDR3, the DNA is TGTGCCAGCAGCCTAGGCGGGCAGAAAACTGAAGCTTTCTTT. The encoded protein is CASSLGGQKTEAFF. The full variable domain, in which reference TRBV7-9 and TRBJ1-1 provide the parts outside the CDR3, is DTGVSQNPRHKITKRGQNVTFRCDPISEHNRLYWYRQTLGQGPEFLTYFQNEAQLEKSRLLSDRFSAERPKGSFSTLEIQRTEQGDSAMYLCASSLGGQKTEAFFGQGTRLTVV.